These 10 T cell receptor beta chains share one sample of origin, sequenced in a study of chemoradiotherapy in HPV16-positive cancers. Only in-frame clones appear in the TCRdb table, and some are missing; sequencing was by immunoSEQ multiplex PCR. Of about 5,300 clones in the sample, 70% to 75% are singletons; the top ten hold 12%. The sequencing used tumor tissue, collected from a patient who underwent chemoradiotherapy. These TCRs come from a human donor with HPV-associated anogenital cancer.

This chain uses TRBV30 with TRBJ1-3, with TRBD1 matching over 10 bases. V lost 8 bases and J lost 0; bases outside the gene matches: 7. The CDR3 sequence is 15 residues long. Looked up from germline, CDR1 is GTSNPN and CDR2 is SVGIG (reference sequence). CDR3 region: CAGDRGYDSGNTIYF. DNA of the CDR3: TGTGCCGGGGACAGGGGATATGACTCTGGAAACACCATATATTTT.

The V and J genes are TRBV5-1 and TRBJ2-7, with D perhaps matching TRBD1 (5 bases). From germline, CDR1 is SGHRS and CDR2 YFSETQ. The CDR3 has 13 residues. The V and J ends lost 4 bases and 7 bases respectively, with 15 bases between them. The CDR3 reads CASSLGQLGEQYF. The CDR3 region has the DNA TGCGCCAGCAGCCTAGGACAATTGGGGGAGCAGTACTTC.

This clone was observed a single time. The chain is built from TRBV2 and TRBJ2-6; D may be TRBD2 (7 bases). The CDR3 length is 15 residues. V gave up 3 bases and J gave up 2 bases, with 8 bases separating them. Per the germline V gene, CDR1 is SNHLY and CDR2 is FYNNEI. The CDR3 DNA is TGTGCCAGCAGTGAGGGGGGGCCTGGGGCCAACGTCCTGACTTTC. It specifies CASSEGGPGANVLTF.

This chain uses TRBV11-2 with TRBJ2-5, with TRBD2 matching 9 bases. The V and J ends lost 6 bases and 4 bases, in that order; junction bases with no gene match: 6. This CDR3 has 14 residues. Germline lookup yields CDR1 SGHAT and CDR2 FQNNGV. Here the CDR3 reads CASREAGGTETQYF. The CDR3 DNA follows: TGTGCCAGCAGGGAAGCGGGAGGTACAGAGACCCAGTACTTC.

The chain links TRBV7-2 to TRBJ2-2, with D perhaps TRBD1 (5 bases). The CDR3 is 16 residues long. Germline loops: CDR1 SGHTA, CDR2 FQGNSA. Trimming cost V 5 bases and J 1 base, with 14 bases left between them. CDR3 nucleotide sequence: TGTGCCAGCAGCCCCCAGGGTGGAATGAACACCGGGGAGCTGTTTTTT. As protein: CASSPQGGMNTGELFF.

The gene calls are TRBV28 and TRBJ2-1; 10 bases match TRBD2. With 4 bases clipped from V and 8 bases from J, the junction kept 8 bases outside the gene matches. The CDR3 spans 15 residues. Germline CDR1 MDHEN, CDR2 SYDVKM. The CDR3 here is CASSSTSGLRDEQFF. The DNA for the CDR3 is TGTGCCAGCAGTTCGACTAGCGGGTTACGTGATGAGCAGTTCTTC.

The gene calls are TRBV5-1 and TRBJ2-3; D could derive from TRBD1 or TRBD2 (5 bases each). Trimming took off 3 bases at V and 1 base at J, with 12 bases between the two ends. The germline V gene encodes CDR1 SGHRS and CDR2 YFSETQ. The CDR3 covers 15 residues. Here the CDR3 DNA reads TGCGCCAGCAGCTCGGGGCTTCACGGCACAGATACGCAGTATTTT. This gives the protein CASSSGLHGTDTQYF.

The DNA of the CDR3 is TGTGCCAGCAGTGACTCCGACACAGATACGCAGTATTTT. As protein: CASSDSDTDTQYF. The V gene is TRBV6-4, the J gene TRBJ2-3; D ambiguous. Germline CDR1 reads MRHNA; CDR2 reads SNTAGT. V dropped 0 bases and J dropped 2 bases, with 3 bases sitting between them. The CDR3 runs 13 residues.

In this sample, this clone turned up once. This chain connects TRBV5-1 to TRBJ2-3; tentative D call: TRBD2 (6 bases). With 2 bases removed from V and 4 bases from J, the gap between germline ends came to 11 bases. The CDR3 spans 14 residues. Germline assignment: CDR1 SGHRS and CDR2 YFSETQ. CDR3 residues: CASSFAGSADTQYF. For the CDR3, the DNA is TGCGCCAGCAGCTTCGCCGGGAGCGCAGATACGCAGTATTTT.

V gene TRBV29-1 combines with J gene TRBJ1-4, with a weak D call TRBD1 (5 bases). The CDR3 spans 14 residues. V lost 0 bases, J lost 6 bases, and 11 bases lay in between. Per the germline V gene, CDR1 is SQVTM and CDR2 is ANQGSEA. CDR3 amino acids: CSVEDSGGDEKLFF. As DNA, the CDR3 is TGCAGCGTTGAAGATTCGGGGGGGGATGAAAAACTGTTTTTT.